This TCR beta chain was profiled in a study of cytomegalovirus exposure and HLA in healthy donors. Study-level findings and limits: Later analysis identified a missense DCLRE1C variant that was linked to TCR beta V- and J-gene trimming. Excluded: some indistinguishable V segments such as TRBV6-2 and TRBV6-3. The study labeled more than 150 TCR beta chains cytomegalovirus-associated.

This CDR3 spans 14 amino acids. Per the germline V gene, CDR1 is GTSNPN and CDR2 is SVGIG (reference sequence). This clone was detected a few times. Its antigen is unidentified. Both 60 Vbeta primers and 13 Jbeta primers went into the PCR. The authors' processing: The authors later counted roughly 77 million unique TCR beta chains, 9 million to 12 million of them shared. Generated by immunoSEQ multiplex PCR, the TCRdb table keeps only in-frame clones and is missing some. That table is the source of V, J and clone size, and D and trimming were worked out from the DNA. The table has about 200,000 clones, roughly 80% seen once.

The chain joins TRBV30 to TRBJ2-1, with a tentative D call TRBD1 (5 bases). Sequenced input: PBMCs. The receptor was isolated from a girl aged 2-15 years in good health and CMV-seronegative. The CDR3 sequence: CASDMQSSYNEQFF. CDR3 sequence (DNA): TGTGCGTCGGACATGCAGTCCTCTTACAATGAGCAGTTCTTC.